The 21 T cell receptor beta chains presented below share a single source sample, sequenced in a study of blood T cell repertoires in COVID-19. Profiling relied on immunoSEQ multiplex PCR, and the TCRdb table lists in-frame clones only, not all of them. The table records fewer than 150,000 clones, roughly 89% of them present only once. Specimen: peripheral blood. These TCRs come from a woman in her sixties or seventies with COVID-19, enrolled during active disease.

The chain recombines TRBV27 with TRBJ1-2, with no clear D. The CDR3 has 13 amino acids. Germline CDR1 reads MNHEY; CDR2 reads SMNVEV (reference sequence). Trimming took 5 bases from V and 8 from J, leaving 15 bases between them. The CDR3 coding sequence is TGTGCCAGCAGTCGGAGGAGCCTATCGGGCTACACCTTC. Amino acid sequence: CASSRRSLSGYTF.

This chain uses TRBV7-3 with TRBJ2-1, with 12 bases aligning to TRBD2. This CDR3 has 13 amino acids. V lost 5 bases and J lost 10; bases outside the gene matches: 3. The germline CDR1 and CDR2 sequences are SGHTA and FQGTGA. The CDR3 sequence: CASSLTSGGEQFF. Written as DNA, the CDR3 is TGTGCCAGCAGCCTCACTAGCGGGGGGGAGCAGTTCTTC.

This clone came up once. The J gene is TRBJ2-5, the V gene TRBV9; 12 bases are shared with TRBD2. Germline values: CDR1 SGDLS, CDR2 YYNGEE. J gave up 5 bases and V 0 bases, and 5 bases lay outside the gene matches. This CDR3 contains 16 residues. Written as DNA, the CDR3 is TGTGCCAGCAGCGTAGCTAGCGGGGGGGAGGTGGAGACCCAGTACTTC. Its protein is CASSVASGGEVETQYF.

The chain carries TRBV5-1 and TRBJ1-4; possibly TRBD1 for D (6 bases). Germline CDR1 is SGHRS and CDR2 is YFSETQ. This CDR3 has 16 residues. V dropped 0 bases and J dropped 8 bases, with 17 bases sitting between them. The CDR3 loop reads CASSLADFSQGEKLFF. The CDR3 DNA is TGCGCCAGCAGCTTGGCCGACTTTTCCCAGGGGGAAAAACTGTTTTTT.

The chain joins TRBV6-5 to TRBJ2-5; TRBD1 might be the D (5 bases). The CDR3 is 16 amino acids. CDR1 MNHEY and CDR2 SVGAGI come from the germline V gene. V was trimmed by 0 bases and J by 1 base, leaving 12 bases between them. In DNA form, the CDR3 reads TGTGCCAGCAGTTACTCTCTCTGGGGCTCCCAAGAGACCCAGTACTTC. Amino acids: CASSYSLWGSQETQYF.

This clone was seen a single time. The chain employs TRBV19 and TRBJ1-1; D gene unclear. Germline lookup yields CDR1 LNHDA and CDR2 SQIVND (reference sequence). The CDR3 extends over 14 amino acids. V was cut by 5 bases and J by 4 bases, with 14 bases left in between. In DNA form, the CDR3 reads TGTGCCAGTAGTGTCACCTCCCTCGGCACTGAAGCTTTCTTT. Encoded protein: CASSVTSLGTEAFF.

The V gene is TRBV5-1, the J gene TRBJ1-1; D is perhaps TRBD1 (6 bases). Trimming removed 6 bases at V and 0 bases at J, with 15 bases between. The CDR3 is made up of 15 amino acids. Germline V CDR1 and CDR2: SGHRS, YFSETQ. The CDR3 sequence is CASTITGNMNTEAFF. CDR3 DNA: TGCGCCAGCACTATTACAGGGAACATGAACACTGAAGCTTTCTTT. Complete variable domain (other parts from reference TRBV5-1 and TRBJ1-1): KAGVTQTPRYLIKTRGQQVTLSCSPISGHRSVSWYQQTPGQGLQFLFEYFSETQRNKGNFPGRFSGRQFSNSRSEMNVSTLELGDSALYLCASTITGNMNTEAFFGQGTRLTVV.

This rearrangement joins TRBV30 to TRBJ2-5; possibly TRBD2 for D (7 bases). The CDR3 length is 13 residues. Trimming pared 4 bases from V and 8 bases from J, leaving 17 bases between. The germline V gene has CDR1 GTSNPN and CDR2 SVGIG (reference sequence). The CDR3: CAWNRGALFTQYF. As DNA, the CDR3 is TGTGCCTGGAATCGGGGGGCTTTGTTTACCCAGTACTTC.

This clone was seen more than once but under ten times. The chain carries TRBV5-4 and TRBJ2-1; 7 bases map to TRBD1. Germline CDR1 is SGHNT and CDR2 is YYREEE (reference sequence). J lost 5 bases, V lost 1 base, and 3 bases had no gene match. The CDR3 runs 14 residues. The CDR3 sequence: CASSLRQGDNEQFF. The CDR3 DNA follows: TGTGCCAGCAGCTTGCGGCAGGGGGACAATGAGCAGTTCTTC.

This chain joins TRBV4-1 and TRBJ2-1, with D maybe TRBD2 (5 bases). The CDR3 is 16 amino acids. Trimming shortened V by 0 bases and J by 3 bases, and 12 bases separated the two germline ends. The germline CDR1 and CDR2 sequences are MGHRA and YSYEKL. The CDR3 DNA sequence: TGCGCCAGCAGCCAAGACCGGGGAGTGATCTACAATGAGCAGTTCTTC. Encoded protein: CASSQDRGVIYNEQFF.

The chain carries TRBV11-3 and TRBJ2-5, with 7 bases aligning to TRBD1. J gave up 4 bases and V 5 bases, and 7 bases lay outside the gene matches. The germline V gene encodes CDR1 SGHNT and CDR2 YENEEA. The length of the CDR3 is 14 residues. The CDR3 DNA sequence: TGTGCCAGCAGCCTAAGACAGGGTGTAGAGACCCAGTACTTC. Residues: CASSLRQGVETQYF.

The J gene is TRBJ2-3, the V gene TRBV11-1; 11 positions agree with TRBD1. The CDR3 contains 16 residues. V was clipped by 1 base and J by 5 bases; unmatched bases: 5. Germline CDR1 SGHAT, CDR2 FQDESV (reference sequence). DNA for the CDR3: TGTGCCAGCAGCTTAGGGACAGGGGGCGCGGAAGATACGCAGTATTTT. As protein: CASSLGTGGAEDTQYF.

The chain has TRBV3-1 (or the pseudogene TRBV3-2) and TRBJ2-1; possibly TRBD2 for D (6 bases). Trimming left V 6 bases short and J 7 bases short, with 16 bases between. The CDR3 consists of 14 residues. The germline CDR1 and CDR2 sequences are LGHDT and YNNKEL (reference sequence). The CDR3: CASREGRGWNEQFF. As DNA, the CDR3 is TGTGCCAGCAGGGAGGGCCGGGGGTGGAATGAGCAGTTCTTC.

This clone has only one observation. V and J are TRBV5-7 and TRBJ1-2; D is unresolved. TRBV5-7 has ORF status, its function being uncertain. The V and J ends lost 0 bases and 4 bases respectively, with 10 bases between them. The CDR3 totals 14 residues. This chain's CDR3 is CASSLGGRFYGYTF. The DNA of the CDR3 is TGTGCCAGCAGCTTGGGAGGCAGATTCTATGGCTACACCTTC.

This rearrangement joins TRBV5-1 to TRBJ2-7; 8 nucleotides match TRBD1. The CDR3 length is 13 residues. Germline V gene sequence: CDR1 SGHRS, CDR2 YFSETQ. V gave up 0 bases and J gave up 5 bases; unmatched junction bases: 1. CDR3 nucleotides: TGCGCCAGCAGCTTGGCAGGGGGCGACGAGCAGTACTTC. Its protein is CASSLAGGDEQYF.

The chain joins TRBV7-2 to TRBJ1-2; D call uncertain. The CDR3 loop spans 16 amino acids. The V and J ends lost 2 bases and 5 bases respectively, with 18 bases between them. Per germline, CDR1 SGHTA and CDR2 FQGNSA. The CDR3 here is CASSLTSGTLVYGYTF. The CDR3 bases are TGTGCCAGCAGCTTAACCTCCGGTACTTTAGTTTATGGCTACACCTTC.

V gene TRBV5-1 combines with J gene TRBJ2-6, with TRBD1 matching 9 bases. Losses at the gene ends were 2 bases for V and 0 bases for J; bases not matched to a gene: 6. The CDR3 contains 18 residues. Per the germline V gene, CDR1 is SGHRS and CDR2 is YFSETQ. CDR3 nucleotides: TGCGCCAGCAGCTTTCAGGGGACAGGGATCTCTGGGGCCAACGTCCTGACTTTC. It is translated as CASSFQGTGISGANVLTF.

This clone came up once. This chain connects TRBV18 to TRBJ1-2; D call uncertain. The V gene's germline CDR1 is KGHSH and CDR2 LQKENI. V shed 8 bases and J shed 0 bases, with 13 bases lying between them. The CDR3 consists of 14 residues. The DNA of the CDR3 is TGTGCCAGCGTCACGGGAACCGCTAACTATGGCTACACCTTC. It translates to CASVTGTANYGYTF.

This sequence joins TRBV19 and TRBJ2-1; tentatively, D is TRBD2 (5 bases). Germline V gene data show CDR1 as LNHDA and CDR2 as SQIVND (reference sequence). V was cut by 1 base and J by 7 bases, with 11 bases left in between. This CDR3 has 14 residues. CDR3 nucleotides: TGTGCCAGTAGTATAGGTGGAGGAGCTAATGAGCAGTTCTTC. Translated, it gives CASSIGGGANEQFF. The whole variable domain, filled in from reference TRBV19 and TRBJ2-1, reads DGGITQSPKYLFRKEGQNVTLSCEQNLNHDAMYWYRQDPGQGLRLIYYSQIVNDFQKGDIAEGYSVSREKKESFPLTVTSAQKNPTAFYLCASSIGGGANEQFFGPGTRLTVL.

A note on this clone: Distinct nucleotide sequences in the sample also encode this CDR3. CDR3 DNA: TGTGCCAGTAGTATACAGGGTGCTACTGAAGCTTTCTTT. Its protein is CASSIQGATEAFF. The chain couples TRBV19 to TRBJ1-1; a weak D match, TRBD1 (5 bases). Germline lookup yields CDR1 LNHDA and CDR2 SQIVND (reference sequence). The V end lost 2 bases, the J end lost 5 bases, and 9 bases lay between the germline ends. This CDR3 spans 13 amino acids.

The table lists this clone with a count of one. The chain joins TRBV19 to TRBJ2-7; possibly TRBD1 for D (7 bases). CDR3 length: 16 residues. CDR1 and CDR2 from the germline V gene are LNHDA and SQIVND (reference sequence). The ends were cut back, 3 bases at V and 0 bases at J, with 15 bases in the middle. The CDR3 reads CASSIYGGTDSYEQYF. CDR3 DNA sequence: TGTGCCAGTAGTATTTACGGCGGGACAGACTCCTACGAGCAGTACTTC. The entire variable domain, with the rest obtained from reference TRBV19 and TRBJ2-7, is as follows: DGGITQSPKYLFRKEGQNVTLSCEQNLNHDAMYWYRQDPGQGLRLIYYSQIVNDFQKGDIAEGYSVSREKKESFPLTVTSAQKNPTAFYLCASSIYGGTDSYEQYFGPGTRLTVT.